This paragraph covers one T cell receptor (beta chain) sequence. Using its own MiXCR run on the RT-PCR reads, TCRdb lists one record per CDR3 protein. This sample carries roughly 960,000 distinct CDR3 sequences, over 15% of them seen once, and the ten largest clones take under 6.5%. This record belongs to a study of patients and donors after allogeneic stem cell transplantation. The CDR3 is 15 amino acids. From germline, CDR1 is SGHRS and CDR2 YFSETQ. Germline trimming cut 7 bases from V and 1 base from J; bases unmatched to any gene: 8. Sample: blood, either unsorted or a sorted T cell fraction (not recorded which). The clonotype was recovered from a human donor who was either an allogeneic HSCT recipient or a stem cell or donor lymphocyte infusion donor (not recorded which). It is not recorded whose cells these are; they may come from a transplant donor. The rearrangement uses TRBV5-1 and TRBJ1-1, with 9 bases identical to TRBD1. CDR3 region: CASGDREIRNTEAFF. CDR3 sequence (DNA): TGCGCCAGCGGGGACAGGGAGATTCGGAACACTGAAGCTTTCTTT. The full variable domain, rest sourced from reference TRBV5-1 and TRBJ1-1, is KAGVTQTPRYLIKTRGQQVTLSCSPISGHRSVSWYQQTPGQGLQFLFEYFSETQRNKGNFPGRFSGRQFSNSRSEMNVSTLELGDSALYLCASGDREIRNTEAFFGQGTRLTVV.